These 23 T cell receptor beta chains were sequenced from one sample in a study of cytomegalovirus exposure and HLA in healthy donors (dated by TCRdb to 2016 to 2017). Preparation of the library involved the immunoSEQ multiplex PCR assay. The multiplex PCR relied on a mix of 60 forward primers for TCR Vbeta segments and 13 reverse primers for TCR Jbeta segments. TCRdb limited this immuneACCESS table to in-frame rearrangements with V and J called. A share of clones is missing; checked studies link under half to unresolved V genes, and the rest is unexplained. The table for this sample lists about 180,000 clones; around 80% of them were counted only once. Approximately 2% of the sample is taken by the ten largest. The sample taken for sequencing was PBMCs. The receptor set was obtained from a woman aged 25 to 39 in good health and CMV-seronegative.

The sample holds one count of this clone. The genes are TRBV5-1 and TRBJ2-5; 11 nucleotides agree with TRBD2. From germline, CDR1 is SGHRS and CDR2 YFSETQ. The trim removed 4 bases at V and 5 bases at J, leaving 7 bases unmatched. The CDR3 runs 15 residues. CDR3 sequence: CASSRTSGGGETQYF. CDR3 nucleotide sequence: TGCGCCAGCAGCCGTACTAGCGGGGGCGGGGAGACCCAGTACTTC.

The V gene is TRBV4-1, the J gene TRBJ1-1; a weak D match, TRBD1 (5 bases). Per the germline V gene, CDR1 is MGHRA and CDR2 is YSYEKL. V lost 3 bases and J lost 3, with 8 bases in between. The CDR3 consists of 13 residues. The CDR3 sequence: CASSHRADTEAFF. CDR3 DNA sequence: TGCGCCAGCAGCCACAGGGCGGACACTGAAGCTTTCTTT.

The V call is TRBV28, the J call TRBJ2-7, with TRBD1 matching over 7 bases. The ends lost 3 bases at V and 2 bases at J; junction bases unmatched: 4. Germline V gives CDR1 MDHEN, CDR2 SYDVKM. The CDR3 runs to 14 residues. The CDR3 region has the DNA TGTGCCAGCAGTTTCCGGGACAGAACCTACGAGCAGTACTTC. Protein product: CASSFRDRTYEQYF.

The V gene is TRBV11-3, the J gene TRBJ2-7; possibly TRBD2 for D (5 bases). V was cut by 2 bases and J by 0 bases, with 5 bases left in between. This CDR3 is built from 13 residues. Germline assignment: CDR1 SGHNT and CDR2 YENEEA. CDR3 loop: CASSLTSSYEQYF. The CDR3 DNA follows: TGTGCCAGCAGCTTAACTAGCTCCTACGAGCAGTACTTC.

V is TRBV18 and J is TRBJ2-1, with 8 nucleotides matching TRBD1. With V trimmed by 5 bases and J by 7 bases, 10 bases remained unmatched. Germline V gene sequence: CDR1 KGHSH, CDR2 LQKENI. CDR3 length: 15 amino acids. The CDR3 reads CASSKTGDLWNEQFF. CDR3 nucleotide sequence: TGTGCCAGCTCAAAGACAGGGGATCTTTGGAATGAGCAGTTCTTC.

V and J are TRBV6-5 and TRBJ2-7; unclear D gene. From germline, CDR1 is MNHEY and CDR2 SVGAGI. V gave up 0 bases and J gave up 4 bases, with 4 bases separating them. This CDR3 has 12 residues. The CDR3 nucleotides read TGTGCCAGCAGTTACTCGAGTTACGAGCAGTACTTC. Translated: CASSYSSYEQYF.

This clone was seen only once. The rearrangement uses TRBV15 and TRBJ1-5; TRBD1 matches at 7 bases. CDR1 is LNHNV, CDR2 YYDKDF, per germline (reference sequence). The ends lost 5 bases at V and 8 bases at J; junction bases unmatched: 9. There are 14 residues in the CDR3. The CDR3 nucleotides are TGTGCCACCAGCGGAAGACAGGGTTTTGAGCCCCAGCATTTT. It codes for CATSGRQGFEPQHF.

J is TRBJ2-5 and V is TRBV30, with 8 bases identical to TRBD1. Germline CDR1 GTSNPN, CDR2 SVGIG (reference sequence). Germline trimming cut 3 bases from V and 3 bases from J; bases unmatched to any gene: 9. This CDR3 spans 15 amino acids. This CDR3 is CAWRGDRSSKETQYF. For the CDR3, the DNA is TGTGCCTGGAGGGGGGACAGGTCCTCCAAAGAGACCCAGTACTTC. Variable domain in full (rest from reference TRBV30 and TRBJ2-5): SQTIHQWPATLVQPVGSPLSLECTVEGTSNPNLYWYRQAAGRGLQLLFYSVGIGQISSEVPQNLSASRPQDRQFILSSKKLLLSDSGFYLCAWRGDRSSKETQYFGPGTRLLVL.

In this sample, this clone turned up a few times. The gene calls are TRBV6-1 and TRBJ2-1; D is perhaps TRBD1 (6 bases). From germline, CDR1 is MNHNS and CDR2 SASEGT. The V end was cut by 6 bases, the J end by 2 bases, with 11 bases between. There are 14 residues in the CDR3. CDR3 region: CASRQGPPYNEQFF. As DNA, the CDR3 is TGTGCCAGCAGACAGGGTCCCCCCTACAATGAGCAGTTCTTC.

This sequence joins TRBV6-5 and TRBJ2-5; weak D call: TRBD2 (5 bases). V was clipped by 2 bases and J by 9 bases, with 10 bases between them. This CDR3 is built from 12 residues. CDR1 is MNHEY and CDR2 is SVGAGI in the germline V gene. CDR3 region: CASSYVGGSQYF. The CDR3, as DNA: TGTGCCAGCAGTTACGTGGGCGGGTCCCAGTACTTC.

The chain has TRBV7-6 and TRBJ2-6; possible D gene TRBD2, 5 bases. The germline V gene has CDR1 SGHVS and CDR2 FNYEAQ. V dropped 4 bases and J dropped 3 bases, with 16 bases sitting between them. The CDR3 extends over 17 amino acids. Here the CDR3 reads CASSSSDSAYGANVLTF. In nucleotides, the CDR3 is TGTGCCAGCAGCTCGTCCGATAGCGCTTATGGGGCCAACGTCCTGACTTTC.

The CDR3 coding sequence is TGTGCCAGCACCTCGACAGGGGGTAGGGATTCACCCCTCCACTTT. It is translated as CASTSTGGRDSPLHF. The rearrangement joins TRBV6-5 to TRBJ1-6; 9 bases line up with TRBD1. Germline V gene lookup returns CDR1 MNHEY and CDR2 SVGAGI. The V segment lost 7 bases and the J segment 8 bases; nucleotides outside the gene matches: 9. This CDR3 spans 15 amino acids.

V usage is TRBV6-5 and J usage is TRBJ1-1; 7 nucleotides align to TRBD1. The CDR3 extends over 14 amino acids. After removal of 7 bases from V and 5 bases from J, the junction contained 10 bases not matched to a gene. Germline V gene data show CDR1 as MNHEY and CDR2 as SVGAGI. For the CDR3, the DNA is TGTGCCAGCACCCTCGACAGGGCGAGGACTGAAGCTTTCTTT. It encodes CASTLDRARTEAFF.

This clone came up once. In the same sample, other DNA sequences code for this CDR3. The chain joins TRBV4-3 to TRBJ2-2; D is perhaps TRBD1 (6 bases). V was cut by 3 bases and J by 1 base, with 6 bases left in between. This CDR3 region has 14 residues. Germline lookup yields CDR1 LGHNA and CDR2 YSLEER. CDR3 in amino acids: CASSQGQNTGELFF. DNA of the CDR3: TGCGCCAGCAGCCAGGGACAGAACACCGGGGAGCTGTTTTTT.

The rearrangement links TRBV9 to TRBJ2-1; 9 bases are shared with TRBD2. Germline-derived CDR1 and CDR2 are SGDLS and YYNGEE. This CDR3 is built from 16 residues. Unmatched junction bases numbered 9, after V lost 2 bases and J lost 6 bases. The DNA for the CDR3 is TGTGCCAGCAGCGTCGAGGGTAGCGGGAGATTCAATGAGCAGTTCTTC. This gives the protein CASSVEGSGRFNEQFF.

The J gene is TRBJ1-6, the V gene TRBV4-1; TRBD1 aligns across 7 bases. The CDR3 sequence is 15 residues long. The trim removed 4 bases at V and 7 bases at J, leaving 7 bases unmatched. Germline loops: CDR1 MGHRA, CDR2 YSYEKL. The CDR3 sequence is CASSRRQGENSPLHF. Here the CDR3 DNA reads TGCGCCAGCAGCCGACGACAGGGCGAGAATTCACCCCTCCACTTT.

The chain carries TRBV20-1 and TRBJ1-1; 7 bases map to TRBD1. There are 11 residues in the CDR3. In germline, CDR1 is DFQATT, CDR2 SNEGSKA (reference sequence). V lost 2 bases, J lost 10 bases, and 4 bases stayed unmatched. The DNA for the CDR3 is TGCAGTGCTAGATTAGACAGGGTAGCTTTCTTT. This gives the protein CSARLDRVAFF.

V and J are TRBV4-3 and TRBJ1-1; D is ambiguous. Trimming removed 1 base at V and 6 bases at J, with 15 bases between. The CDR3 sequence is 15 residues long. Germline CDR1 LGHNA, CDR2 YSLEER. Written as DNA, the CDR3 is TGCGCCAGCAGCCAAGTTGCCTCCGGAGGTGCTGAAGCTTTCTTT. Protein product: CASSQVASGGAEAFF.

CDR3 nucleotides: TGCGCCAGCAGCGGGCGGGGCGGCACTGAAGCTTTCTTT. Translation gives CASSGRGGTEAFF. This chain uses TRBV5-1 with TRBJ1-1, with D maybe TRBD1 (5 bases). The germline gives CDR1 SGHRS, CDR2 YFSETQ. V lost 4 bases to trimming and J lost 4 bases, with 11 bases between them. The CDR3 is 13 residues long.

The V and J genes are TRBV4-3 and TRBJ2-7, with a weak D call TRBD1 (5 bases). Trimming stripped 0 bases from V and 6 bases from J, with 12 bases between. CDR3 length equals 14 residues. Per the germline V gene, CDR1 is LGHNA and CDR2 is YSLEER. DNA of the CDR3: TGCGCCAGCAGCCAAGACTACAGGTCTGGCGAGCAGTACTTC. Translation gives CASSQDYRSGEQYF.

The chain employs TRBV20-1 and TRBJ2-2; D ambiguous. The length of the CDR3 is 10 residues. V dropped 5 bases and J dropped 7 bases, with 5 bases sitting between them. Germline CDR1 and CDR2: DFQATT and SNEGSKA (reference sequence). The CDR3 protein is CSAENGELFF. The CDR3 nucleotides read TGCAGTGCTGAGAACGGGGAGCTGTTTTTT.

The chain uses TRBV9 and TRBJ1-1; D is perhaps TRBD1 (6 bases). V dropped 3 bases and J dropped 7 bases, with 16 bases sitting between them. Germline CDR1 SGDLS, CDR2 YYNGEE. This CDR3 has 14 residues. The CDR3 DNA sequence: TGTGCCAGCAGCGCATGGGGGGGGGCAAGTGAAGCTTTCTTT. Its protein is CASSAWGGASEAFF. The full variable domain, its missing parts supplied by reference TRBV9 and TRBJ1-1, is DSGVTQTPKHLITATGQRVTLRCSPRSGDLSVYWYQQSLDQGLQFLIQYYNGEERAKGNILERFSAQQFPDLHSELNLSSLELGDSALYFCASSAWGGASEAFFGQGTRLTVV.

The V call is TRBV5-1, the J call TRBJ2-3; TRBD2 aligns across 11 bases. This CDR3 has 16 residues. The V and J ends lost 0 bases and 3 bases, in that order; junction bases with no gene match: 3. From germline, CDR1 is SGHRS and CDR2 YFSETQ. The CDR3 region is CASSLGVAGGTDTQYF. For the CDR3, the DNA is TGCGCCAGCAGCTTGGGTGTAGCGGGGGGGACAGATACGCAGTATTTT.